This T cell receptor (beta chain) was identified in a study of a mutant IDH1 vaccine in newly diagnosed glioma. Profiling relied on immunoSEQ multiplex PCR, and the TCRdb table lists in-frame clones only, not all of them. Among 58,000 or so clones listed, approximately 87% were seen once. Broader study findings: No link was apparently found between pseudoprogression and changes in top peripheral T cell clonotypes.

Time point given: week 35, safety follow-up. With topical imiquimod, each dose of the vaccine consisted of 300 ug of mutant IDH1 20-mer peptide. Germline-derived CDR1 and CDR2 are SGHTA and FQGNSA. The CDR3 is 14 amino acids. Trimming removed 5 bases at V and 3 bases at J, with 13 bases between. About this clone itself: The antigen remains undetermined.

Here the sequenced sample was PBMCs, taken from a glioma patient whose treatment included an IDH1 peptide vaccine. The receptor's source is a middle-aged man with glioma. The chain carries TRBV7-2 and TRBJ2-5; D possibly corresponds to TRBD1 (6 bases). CDR3 loop: CASSPPGTKETQYF. The CDR3 DNA follows: TGTGCCAGCAGCCCTCCCGGGACAAAAGAGACCCAGTACTTC.